This T cell receptor beta chain was recovered during a study of cytomegalovirus exposure and HLA in healthy donors (dated by TCRdb to about 2017). Broadly, across the study: An earlier analysis of a few hundred of the donors reported approximately 260 Gb of sequence data and 117 million unique TCR beta sequences obtained from about 200 million T cells. An early release covering roughly 600 HLA-typed donors comprised about 300 gigabases of sequencing data and around 80 million unique TCR sequences. Of the roughly 430 genotyped donors, about 80% fell in the genetic ancestry cluster associated with self-reported Caucasian donors. The aim of the study was to test whether cataloging public T cell receptors could identify signatures of past pathogen exposure. The T cell repertoires of roughly 660 subjects were profiled by immunosequencing and related to cytomegalovirus serostatus. Along with the roughly 710-subject first cohort, a separate validation cohort of over a hundred different subjects was used. The study combined high-throughput TCR immunosequencing, statistical association of individual TCRs with disease status, and machine learning to predict cytomegalovirus infection status. In a later analysis, previously published TCR beta repertoires from about 670 donors were re-analyzed and high-resolution HLA genotyping was added so that TCR occurrence patterns could be studied. The later analysis used no new phenotypic data to find candidate immune exposures, relying instead on TCR beta sequences and their occurrence across donors. An earlier analysis of 500 to 650 of the donors applied high-throughput TCR beta sequencing to assess whether each TCR beta V gene segment acted as functional or pseudogenic. Donor age, sex, ethnicity and CMV serostatus were compiled together with the repertoire data. Genome-wide SNP genotypes for about 65% of the 666 donors were used in a later genetic analysis, which treated that subset as a discovery cohort. Every discovery cohort repertoire had been produced on one sequencing platform. HLA typing included class I and class II loci at four-digit resolution. The number of typed donors differed by locus: about 620-630 for A, B, C, DRB1 and DQB1; 522 for DQA1; 600 to 610 for DPA1; and around 450 for DPB1. Several DR-DQ haplotypes were handled as single units for association and clustering because linkage in the cohort was strong. Among about 360 genotyped donors of the cohort, an average of roughly 240,000 unique TCR beta nucleotide sequences were sequenced per donor, roughly 20% of them non-productive. General study outcomes and caveats: Correlated functional status among segregating V segments might be attributable to linkage disequilibrium, but an unknown experimental factor could not be ruled out. According to a later analysis, TCR association rates differed among HLA loci, with DRB1 alleles showing the most associated TCRs and HLA-C alleles showing the fewest. Across donors, most TCR sequences were observed very rarely, whereas some public TCRs were present in many individuals. Roughly uniform sequencing depth across donors was assumed in presence/absence analyses, although this assumption may not hold. In an earlier analysis of 450 to 750 of the donors, most TCR beta V segments appeared in productive rearrangements about 87% or about 30% of the time, broadly matching IMGT annotations. A later analysis found that HLA-associated TCR beta chains were more clonally expanded and had lower generation probabilities than equally common non-associated chains. A cluster of highly shared sequence variants was judged likely to be a technical artifact of the sequencing pipeline. A few of the identified cytomegalovirus-associated TCR beta chains were confirmed in vitro to be specific for cytomegalovirus antigens. Because counts were too low, 15 to 20 rarely observed V segments, including chromosome 9 orphons, were excluded from the earlier analysis of several hundred of the donors. At a false discovery rate of 0.05, a later analysis linked 15,000 to 20,000 TCR beta sequences to specific HLA alleles. The authors suggested that the approach could potentially be generalized to other disease states and immunological phenotypes. A total of about 150 TCR beta chains were listed by the study as associated with cytomegalovirus. The only immune exposure information available for the cohort was CMV serostatus. The cohort was sequenced for TCR beta chains only, and without alpha or paired-chain data the features that could be detected were limited. HLA typing was unavailable for some donors at each locus, so association tests used only the typed subset. The classifier was reported to diagnose cytomegalovirus status with high specificity and sensitivity in both the original cohort and the validation cohort. According to a later analysis, most CMV-associated TCR beta chains appeared to be HLA-restricted, and the HLA associations seemed to be driven largely by CMV exposure. In a later analysis, several top co-occurrence clusters were reported to appear linked to parvovirus B19, influenza, CMV and Epstein-Barr virus. According to a later genetic analysis, donors in an Asian-associated ancestry cluster had fewer N-insertions in productive TCRs than the approximately 700-donor mean. Strong co-occurrence of HLA alleles, especially DR and DQ, made assigning TCR associations to individual alleles difficult. A further reported finding was that TCR beta sequences accurately predicted the HLA-A and HLA-B alleles for most subjects in the first cohort. An association between a missense DCLRE1C variant and V-gene and J-gene trimming of TCR beta chains was found in a later genetic analysis and replicated in an independent cohort. Because the 87-base-pair reads could not distinguish some IMGT-functional V segments, including TRBV6-2 and TRBV6-3, those segments were excluded.

CDR1 and CDR2 are read off the germline V gene as MGHRA and YSYEKL. Including cysteine and phenylalanine, the CDR3 has 18 amino acids. Only the CDR3 part of the read is kept: 54 bases, read in frame from the first base. Deletion took 1 base off V and 4 bases off J, with a span of 19 bases between the germline ends. Remarks on this clone: The antigen it binds to is not known. Base-call qualities are not available, and no considerably larger clone is one nucleotide away.

The cohort consisted of 650 to 850 healthy bone marrow donors. All cohort members were sampled while nominally healthy, although unrecorded immune exposures were likely present. The donor tested CMV seronegative, placing the donor among the approximately 360 seronegative members of the cohort. A peripheral blood sample was collected from each donor, and TCR beta sequencing was performed on peripheral blood mononuclear cells. Genomic DNA was extracted from the blood cell samples with the Qiagen DNeasy Blood Extraction Kit. The library was generated by the immunoSEQ multiplex PCR assay. For the multiplex PCR, a mixture combining 60 forward primers for TCR Vbeta segments and 13 reverse primers for TCR Jbeta segments was used. Amplification of the CDR3 region of rearranged TCR beta genes was performed with a multiplex PCR assay on genomic DNA. The Illumina HiSeq System was used to sequence the amplified TCR beta libraries as 87-base-pair reads. The paper's processing steps were these. In a later analysis, 80 million or so unique TCR beta chains were counted across the approximately 670 repertoires, and about 10 million of these chains were shared by at least two donors. To remove PCR and sequencing errors, raw reads were error-corrected and collapsed into unique sequences using a nearest-neighbor algorithm that merged closely related sequences. To assign V, D and J gene segments, CDR3 sequences were aligned to IMGT reference sequences. For a sequence to be retained, at least a six-nucleotide match to both a V gene segment and a J gene segment was required. A rearrangement was called productive if the CDR3 had no stop codons and remained in frame with V and J, and every other rearrangement was called non-productive. Following IMGT convention, CDR3 was defined as the stretch from the second conserved V-encoded cysteine to the conserved J-encoded phenylalanine. The earlier analysis of some 540 of the donors excluded any sequence lacking an unambiguous match to a single V gene segment. An earlier analysis of a few hundred of the donors called V segments functional above 56.7% productive rearrangements and segregating when the between-donor standard deviation exceeded 5%. A statistical classification framework was developed to diagnose cytomegalovirus status using the catalog of TCR beta chain sequences. In a later analysis, TCR nucleotide sequences were compared against IMGT/GENE-DB human TR gene sequences so that V and J genes could be assigned. Using the TCRdist pipeline, a later analysis assigned CDR3 sequences along with most-parsimonious VDJ recombination scenarios. In a later analysis, every TCR beta chain was defined by the combination of its CDR3 amino acid sequence and its V-gene family, and reads without a unique V-gene family were dropped. As a way to deal with suspected cross-contamination and a sequencing artifact, a later analysis dropped 592 nucleotide sequences that were highly shared and had low generation probability. In a later analysis, a clonal expansion index for each public chain was calculated from normalized within-repertoire ranks of inferred template counts. Generation probabilities in a later analysis came from a VDJ recombination model fitted to out-of-frame rearrangements, and those results were checked against IGoR. A later analysis scored TCR-TCR, TCR-HLA and TCR-CMV co-occurrence with hypergeometric tests, applying a repertoire-size bias correction to TCR pairs. A later analysis estimated false discovery rates by permuting HLA or CMV assignments 20 times. In a later analysis, co-occurring TCRs were grouped using DBSCAN, with TCRdist sequence similarity added in when clustering inside HLA-allele-positive subsets. Repertoires with fewer than 30,000 or more than 120,000 public chains were left out of co-occurrence clustering, as were five repertoires with anomalous nucleotide sharing. TCRdb's version of the immuneACCESS table is confined to in-frame rearrangements and falls short of the full clone set. An unresolved V gene accounts for under half of the shortfall where checked; the remainder is of unknown origin. V and J calls and clone size are as listed in that table; D and trimming were resolved from the DNA. This sample lists nearly 110,000 clones; 77% were detected once. The ten largest clones take up 4% to 5% of the sample.

This chain is built from TRBV4-1 and TRBJ1-4, with the D gene call left open. Sequenced input: PBMCs. The TCR comes from a male donor in good health and CMV-seronegative. The sequence in DNA is TGCGCCAGCAGCCAAGTTCGTCGGGTCAGCTCCAATAATGAAAAACTGTTTTTT. Its amino acids are CASSQVRRVSSNNEKLFF.